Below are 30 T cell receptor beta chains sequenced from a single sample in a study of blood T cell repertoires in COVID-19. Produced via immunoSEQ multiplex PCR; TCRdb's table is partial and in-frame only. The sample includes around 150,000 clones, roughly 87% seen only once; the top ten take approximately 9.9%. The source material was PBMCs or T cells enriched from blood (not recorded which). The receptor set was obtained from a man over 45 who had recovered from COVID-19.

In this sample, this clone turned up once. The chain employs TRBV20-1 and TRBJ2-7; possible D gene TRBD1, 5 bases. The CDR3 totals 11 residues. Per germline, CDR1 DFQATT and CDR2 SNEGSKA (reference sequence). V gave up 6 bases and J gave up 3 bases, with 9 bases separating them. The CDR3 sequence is CSAADNYEQYF. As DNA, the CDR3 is TGCAGTGCCGCGGACAACTACGAGCAGTACTTC.

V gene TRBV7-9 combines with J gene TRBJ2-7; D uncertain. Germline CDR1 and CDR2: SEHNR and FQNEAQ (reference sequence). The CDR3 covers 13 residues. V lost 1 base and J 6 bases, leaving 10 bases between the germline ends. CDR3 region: CASSLDLSREQYF. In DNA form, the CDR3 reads TGTGCCAGCAGCTTAGACTTAAGTCGCGAGCAGTACTTC.

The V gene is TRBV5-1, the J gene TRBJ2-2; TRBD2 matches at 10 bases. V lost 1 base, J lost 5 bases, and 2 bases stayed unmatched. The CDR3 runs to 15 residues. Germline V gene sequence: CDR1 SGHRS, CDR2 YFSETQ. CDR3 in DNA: TGCGCCAGCAGCTTGTCTAGCGGGAGTACCGGGGAGCTGTTTTTT. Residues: CASSLSSGSTGELFF.

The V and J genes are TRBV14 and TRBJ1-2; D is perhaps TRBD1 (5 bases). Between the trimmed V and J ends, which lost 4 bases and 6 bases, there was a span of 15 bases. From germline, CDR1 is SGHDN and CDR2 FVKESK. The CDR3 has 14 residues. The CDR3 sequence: CASSLPGYTNGYTF. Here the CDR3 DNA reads TGTGCCAGCAGCCTTCCAGGGTACACGAATGGCTACACCTTC.

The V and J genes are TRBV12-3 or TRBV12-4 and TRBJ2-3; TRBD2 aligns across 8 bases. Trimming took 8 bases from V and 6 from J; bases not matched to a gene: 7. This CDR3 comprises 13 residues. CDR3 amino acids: CASLRGGFDTQYF. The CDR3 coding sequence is TGTGCCAGCTTACGGGGGGGCTTCGATACGCAGTATTTT.

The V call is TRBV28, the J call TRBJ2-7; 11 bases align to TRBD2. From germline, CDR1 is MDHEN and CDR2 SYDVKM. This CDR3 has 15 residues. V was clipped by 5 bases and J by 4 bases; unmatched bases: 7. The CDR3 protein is CASSVGTSGLYEQYF. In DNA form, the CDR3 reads TGTGCCAGCAGTGTCGGGACTAGCGGATTATACGAGCAGTACTTC.

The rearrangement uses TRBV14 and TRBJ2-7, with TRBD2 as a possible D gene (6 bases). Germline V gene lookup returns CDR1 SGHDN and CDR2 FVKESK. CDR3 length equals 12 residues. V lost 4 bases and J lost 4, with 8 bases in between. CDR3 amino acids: CASSRAGYEQYF. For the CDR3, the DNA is TGTGCCAGCAGCCGGGCGGGGTACGAGCAGTACTTC.

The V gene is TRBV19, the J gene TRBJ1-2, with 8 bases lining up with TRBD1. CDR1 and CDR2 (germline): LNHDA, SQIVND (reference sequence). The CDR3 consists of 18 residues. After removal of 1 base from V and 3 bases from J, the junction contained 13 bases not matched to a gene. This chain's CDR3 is CASSIGGQGSLRDYGYTF. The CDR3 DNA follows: TGTGCCAGTAGTATAGGAGGACAGGGAAGTTTGCGAGACTATGGCTACACCTTC.

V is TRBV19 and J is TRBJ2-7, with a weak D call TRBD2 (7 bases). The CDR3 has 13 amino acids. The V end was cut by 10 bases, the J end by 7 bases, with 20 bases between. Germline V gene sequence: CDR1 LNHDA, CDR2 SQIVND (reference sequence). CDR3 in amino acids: CATSRGGGWEQYF. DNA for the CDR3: TGTGCCACCTCCCGGGGAGGGGGGTGGGAGCAGTACTTC.

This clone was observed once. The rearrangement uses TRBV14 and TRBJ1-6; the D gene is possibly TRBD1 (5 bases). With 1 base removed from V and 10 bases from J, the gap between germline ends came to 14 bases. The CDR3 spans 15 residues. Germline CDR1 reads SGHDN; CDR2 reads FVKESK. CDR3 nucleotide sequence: TGTGCCAGCAGCCAAGTTCAGGGAACACGGTCACCCCTCCACTTT. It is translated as CASSQVQGTRSPLHF.

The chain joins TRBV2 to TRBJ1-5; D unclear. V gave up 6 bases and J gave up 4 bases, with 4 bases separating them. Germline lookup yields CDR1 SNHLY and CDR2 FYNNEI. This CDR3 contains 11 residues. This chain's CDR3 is CASSLNQPQHF. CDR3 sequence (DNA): TGTGCCAGCAGCCTAAATCAGCCCCAGCATTTT.

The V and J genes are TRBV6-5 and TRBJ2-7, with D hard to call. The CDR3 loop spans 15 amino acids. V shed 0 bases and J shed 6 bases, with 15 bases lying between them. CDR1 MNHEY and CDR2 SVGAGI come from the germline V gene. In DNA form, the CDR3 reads TGTGCCAGCAGTTACTCTTTTCTAGGAGTTCGCGAGCAGTACTTC. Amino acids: CASSYSFLGVREQYF.

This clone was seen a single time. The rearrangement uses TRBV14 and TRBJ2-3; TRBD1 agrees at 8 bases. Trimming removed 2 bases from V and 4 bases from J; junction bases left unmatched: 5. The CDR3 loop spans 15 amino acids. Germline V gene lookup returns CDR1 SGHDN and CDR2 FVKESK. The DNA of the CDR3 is TGTGCCAGCAGCCAACTCCGGACAGGGCCAGATACGCAGTATTTT. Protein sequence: CASSQLRTGPDTQYF.

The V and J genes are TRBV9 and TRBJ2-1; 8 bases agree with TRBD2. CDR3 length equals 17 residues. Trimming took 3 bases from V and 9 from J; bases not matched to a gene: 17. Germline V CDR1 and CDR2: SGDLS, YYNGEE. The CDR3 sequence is CASSAGGLVIPMSEQFF. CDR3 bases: TGTGCCAGCAGCGCCGGGGGACTAGTTATCCCAATGAGTGAGCAGTTCTTC.

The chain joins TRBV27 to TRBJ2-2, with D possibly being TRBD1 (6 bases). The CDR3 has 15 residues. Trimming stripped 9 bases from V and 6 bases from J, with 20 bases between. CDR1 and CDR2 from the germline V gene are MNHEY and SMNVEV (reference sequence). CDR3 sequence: CASTPMTGVSGELFF. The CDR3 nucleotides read TGTGCCAGTACCCCCATGACAGGTGTGTCCGGGGAGCTGTTTTTT.

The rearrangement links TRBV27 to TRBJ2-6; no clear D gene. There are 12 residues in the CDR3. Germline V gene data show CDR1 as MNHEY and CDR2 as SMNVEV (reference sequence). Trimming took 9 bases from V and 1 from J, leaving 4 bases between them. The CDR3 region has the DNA TGTGCCAGTGAGTCTGGGGCCAACGTCCTGACTTTC. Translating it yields CASESGANVLTF.

The CDR3 sequence: CASRREGGGQNQPQHF. The CDR3 region has the DNA TGTGCCAGCAGACGCGAGGGGGGGGGACAAAATCAGCCCCAGCATTTT. The J gene is TRBJ1-5, the V gene TRBV6-6, with a possible D match to TRBD1 (6 bases). The CDR3 contains 16 residues. Germline V lookup: CDR1 MNHNY, CDR2 SVGAGI (reference sequence). V was pared by 6 bases and J by 4 bases, with 19 bases between.

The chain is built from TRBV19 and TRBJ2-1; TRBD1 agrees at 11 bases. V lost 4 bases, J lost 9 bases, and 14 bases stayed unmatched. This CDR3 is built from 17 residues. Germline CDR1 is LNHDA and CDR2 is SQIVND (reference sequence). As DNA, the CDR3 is TGTGCCAGTAGTACTGGTTTAGGGACAGGGGGTTTGACTGAGCAGTTCTTC. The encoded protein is CASSTGLGTGGLTEQFF. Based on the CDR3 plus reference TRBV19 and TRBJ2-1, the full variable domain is DGGITQSPKYLFRKEGQNVTLSCEQNLNHDAMYWYRQDPGQGLRLIYYSQIVNDFQKGDIAEGYSVSREKKESFPLTVTSAQKNPTAFYLCASSTGLGTGGLTEQFFGPGTRLTVL.

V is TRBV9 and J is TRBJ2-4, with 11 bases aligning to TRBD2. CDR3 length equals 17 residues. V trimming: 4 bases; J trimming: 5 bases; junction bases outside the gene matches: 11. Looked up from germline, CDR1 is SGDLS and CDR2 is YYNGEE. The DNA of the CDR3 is TGTGCCAGCAGCCCCTATGTTGTAGCGGGGGGGCAAAACATTCAGTACTTC. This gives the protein CASSPYVVAGGQNIQYF.

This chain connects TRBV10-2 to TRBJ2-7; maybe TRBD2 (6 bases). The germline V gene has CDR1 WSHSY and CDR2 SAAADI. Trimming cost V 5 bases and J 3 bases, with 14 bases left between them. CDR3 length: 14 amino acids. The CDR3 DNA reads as TGCGCCAGCAGTCGCGACGGGGGAGGCTACGAGCAGTACTTC. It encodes CASSRDGGGYEQYF.

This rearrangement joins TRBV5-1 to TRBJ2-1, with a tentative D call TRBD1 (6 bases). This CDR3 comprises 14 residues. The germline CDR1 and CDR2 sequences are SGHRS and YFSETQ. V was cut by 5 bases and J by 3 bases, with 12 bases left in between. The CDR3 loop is CASSHGTFYNEQFF. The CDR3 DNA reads TGCGCCAGCAGTCACGGGACATTCTACAATGAGCAGTTCTTC. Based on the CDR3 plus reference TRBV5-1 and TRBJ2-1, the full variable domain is KAGVTQTPRYLIKTRGQQVTLSCSPISGHRSVSWYQQTPGQGLQFLFEYFSETQRNKGNFPGRFSGRQFSNSRSEMNVSTLELGDSALYLCASSHGTFYNEQFFGPGTRLTVL.

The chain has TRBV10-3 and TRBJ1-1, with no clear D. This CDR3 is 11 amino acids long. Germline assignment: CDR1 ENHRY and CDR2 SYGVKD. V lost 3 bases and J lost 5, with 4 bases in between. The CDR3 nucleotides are TGTGCCATCAGTGACGGTACTGAAGCTTTCTTT. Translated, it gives CAISDGTEAFF.

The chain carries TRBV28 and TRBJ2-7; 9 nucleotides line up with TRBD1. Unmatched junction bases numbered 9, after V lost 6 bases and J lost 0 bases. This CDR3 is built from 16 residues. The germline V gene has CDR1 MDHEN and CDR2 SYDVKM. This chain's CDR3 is CASRPTGTGSSYEQYF. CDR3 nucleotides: TGTGCCAGCAGGCCCACTGGGACAGGGAGCTCCTACGAGCAGTACTTC.

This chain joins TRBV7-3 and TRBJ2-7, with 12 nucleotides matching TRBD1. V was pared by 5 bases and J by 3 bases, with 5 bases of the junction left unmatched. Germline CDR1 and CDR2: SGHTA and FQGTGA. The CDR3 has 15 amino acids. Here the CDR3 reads CASSEGTGGIYEQYF. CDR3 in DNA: TGTGCCAGCAGCGAAGGGACAGGGGGCATCTACGAGCAGTACTTC.

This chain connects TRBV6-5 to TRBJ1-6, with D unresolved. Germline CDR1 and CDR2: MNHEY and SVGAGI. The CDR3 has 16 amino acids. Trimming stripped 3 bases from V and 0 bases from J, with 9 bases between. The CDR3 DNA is TGTGCCAGCAGTTATTCTATTAGCTCCTATAATTCACCCCTCCACTTT. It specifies CASSYSISSYNSPLHF.

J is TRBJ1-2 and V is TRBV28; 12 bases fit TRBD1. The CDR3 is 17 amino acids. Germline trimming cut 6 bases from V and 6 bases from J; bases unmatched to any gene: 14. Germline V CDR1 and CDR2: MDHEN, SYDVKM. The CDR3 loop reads CASSLRIDGTGGNGYTF. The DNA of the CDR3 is TGTGCCAGCAGCCTCAGAATCGACGGGACAGGGGGCAATGGCTACACCTTC.

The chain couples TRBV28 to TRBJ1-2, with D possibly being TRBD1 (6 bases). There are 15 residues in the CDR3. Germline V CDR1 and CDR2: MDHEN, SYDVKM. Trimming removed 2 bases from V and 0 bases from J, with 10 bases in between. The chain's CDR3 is CASSLRGTTNYGYTF. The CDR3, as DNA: TGTGCCAGCAGTTTAAGGGGGACTACTAACTATGGCTACACCTTC.

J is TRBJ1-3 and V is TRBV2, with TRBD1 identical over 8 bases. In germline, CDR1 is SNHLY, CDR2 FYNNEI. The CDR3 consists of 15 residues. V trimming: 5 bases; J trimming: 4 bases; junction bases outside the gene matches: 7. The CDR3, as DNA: TGTGCCAGCAGTCCGGACAGGGCGGCGGGAAACACCATATATTTT. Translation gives CASSPDRAAGNTIYF.

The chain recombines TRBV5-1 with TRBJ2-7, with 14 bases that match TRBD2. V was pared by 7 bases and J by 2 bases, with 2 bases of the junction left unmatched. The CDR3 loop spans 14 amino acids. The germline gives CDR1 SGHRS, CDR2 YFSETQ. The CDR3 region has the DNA TGCGCCAGCCGGGGACTAGCGGGGGCCTACGAGCAGTACTTC. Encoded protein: CASRGLAGAYEQYF.

CDR3 nucleotides: TGTGCCAGCAGCATAGACCGGGACGGGGGCTACGAGCAGTACTTC. Protein sequence: CASSIDRDGGYEQYF. The chain is built from TRBV7-6 and TRBJ2-7; D may be TRBD2 (6 bases). Trimming shortened V by 5 bases and J by 3 bases, and 17 bases separated the two germline ends. In germline, CDR1 is SGHVS, CDR2 FNYEAQ. The CDR3 sequence is 15 residues long.